These T cell receptor beta chains were read from a single sample in a study of blood T cell repertoires in COVID-19. The method was immunoSEQ multiplex PCR; TCRdb's version includes in-frame clones alone and lacks a portion of them. This table holds some 150,000 clones, 78% found once. Input material: PBMCs or T cells enriched from blood (not recorded which). These receptor sequences come from a woman in her fifties or sixties who had recovered from COVID-19. Each CDR3 is given with its conserved first and last residue. The D gene is left open where the match is weak. A clone size is listed for some rows: how often the clone was seen (once, few, many), or a class if it is expanded.

-	TRBV4-1	-	TRBJ2-6	CASSQTGSGANVLTF	TGCGCCAGCAGCCAAACAGGGTCTGGGGCCAACGTCCTGACTTTC
-	TRBV5-5	-	TRBJ1-2	CASSSAYRGNYGYTF	TGTGCCAGCAGCTCAGCCTATAGGGGAAACTATGGCTACACCTTC
-	TRBV28	TRBD1	TRBJ1-1	CASSSPQGVRNTEAFF	TGTGCCAGCAGTTCGCCACAGGGGGTTAGGAACACTGAAGCTTTCTTT
-	TRBV5-4	-	TRBJ1-2	CASSLVFQVEGGYTF	TGTGCCAGCAGCTTGGTCTTCCAGGTGGAGGGTGGCTACACCTTC
-	TRBV10-3	-	TRBJ2-3	CAISADYSSTDTQYF	TGTGCCATCAGTGCTGACTACTCTAGCACAGATACGCAGTATTTT
-	TRBV4-1	-	TRBJ2-7	CASSPREEVYEQYF	TGCGCCAGCTCGCCCCGGGAAGAGGTCTACGAGCAGTACTTC
-	TRBV7-8	-	TRBJ1-2	CASSLSPDGYTF	TGTGCCAGCAGCTTATCCCCGGATGGCTACACCTTC
-	TRBV4-1	-	TRBJ1-1	CASSQDPQGSWTEAFF	TGCGCCAGCAGCCAAGATCCCCAGGGGTCATGGACTGAAGCTTTCTTT
-	TRBV4-2	TRBD2	TRBJ2-5	CASSQGLAGGIETQYF	TGTGCCAGCAGCCAGGGTTTGGCGGGGGGCATAGAGACCCAGTACTTC
-	TRBV5-5	TRBD1	TRBJ1-2	CASSLQGDGGYTF	TGTGCCAGCAGCTTACAGGGGGATGGTGGCTACACCTTC
few	TRBV5-4	-	TRBJ2-2	CASSLVQGATGELFF	TGTGCCAGCAGCTTGGTCCAGGGCGCGACCGGGGAGCTGTTTTTT
-	TRBV5-6	TRBD1	TRBJ1-6	CASTVGQGDSPLHF	TGTGCCAGCACCGTCGGACAGGGGGATTCACCCCTCCACTTT
-	TRBV15	TRBD1	TRBJ1-4	CATDRGDEKLFF	TGTGCCACGGACAGGGGGGATGAAAAACTGTTTTTT
-	TRBV2	TRBD1	TRBJ1-4	CASRGTALNEKLFF	TGTGCCAGCAGGGGGACAGCCCTTAATGAAAAACTGTTTTTT
-	TRBV19	TRBD1	TRBJ1-2	CASSSKGQYYGYTF	TGTGCCAGTAGTTCAAAGGGACAGTACTATGGCTACACCTTC
-	TRBV5-1	-	TRBJ1-1	CASSLTGSVTEAFF	TGCGCCAGCAGCTTGACAGGGTCTGTCACTGAAGCTTTCTTT
-	TRBV2	-	TRBJ1-4	CASSELGGRGEKLFF	TGTGCCAGCAGTGAACTGGGGGGGCGTGGAGAAAAACTGTTTTTT
-	TRBV9	-	TRBJ1-1	CASSPGLNTEAFF	TGTGCCAGCAGCCCGGGGTTGAACACTGAAGCTTTCTTT
-	TRBV7-8	-	TRBJ1-3	CASSQGAAHSGNTIYF	TGTGCCAGCAGCCAGGGTGCAGCTCACTCTGGAAACACCATATATTTT
-	TRBV28	TRBD2	TRBJ2-4	CASSFDWGGSKNIQYF	TGTGCCAGCAGCTTCGATTGGGGGGGGAGCAAAAACATTCAGTACTTC
-	TRBV7-9	TRBD2	TRBJ2-4	CASSLGGAGDIQYF	TGTGCCAGCAGCTTAGGAGGGGCGGGAGACATTCAGTACTTC
-	TRBV19	-	TRBJ2-2	CASSISPTTSSNTGELFF	TGTGCCAGTAGTATAAGCCCCACGACTAGTTCGAACACCGGGGAGCTGTTTTTT
-	TRBV5-4	-	TRBJ2-2	CASSRTGTLNTGELFF	TGTGCCAGCAGCCGGACCGGGACACTGAACACCGGGGAGCTGTTTTTT
-	TRBV28	TRBD1	TRBJ1-6	CASTTPAETGANSPLHF	TGTGCCAGCACCACTCCCGCCGAGACAGGGGCCAATTCACCCCTCCACTTT
-	TRBV5-6	TRBD1	TRBJ1-6	CASSADRVYNSPLHF	TGTGCCAGCAGCGCGGACAGGGTGTATAATTCACCCCTCCACTTT
-	TRBV5-4	-	TRBJ1-3	CASSQTAPNSGNTIYF	TGTGCCAGCAGCCAGACAGCCCCGAACTCTGGAAACACCATATATTTT
-	TRBV2	TRBD2	TRBJ2-3	CASSPALTSGGRTDTQYF	TGTGCCAGCAGCCCCGCCCTCACTAGCGGGGGGAGGACAGATACGCAGTATTTT
few	TRBV9	TRBD1	TRBJ1-2	CASSPRQGNYGYTF	TGTGCCAGCAGCCCAAGACAGGGGAACTATGGCTACACCTTC
once	TRBV7-3	-	TRBJ2-6	CASSPPGANVLTF	TGTGCCAGCAGTCCTCCCGGGGCCAACGTCCTGACTTTC
medium-sized	TRBV5-1	-	TRBJ1-1	CASSLTIGGAAEAFF	TGCGCCAGCAGCTTGACAATTGGGGGGGCGGCTGAAGCTTTCTTT
-	TRBV6-4	-	TRBJ1-1	CASSGTTGLAFF	TGTGCCAGCAGTGGGACCACAGGGTTGGCTTTCTTT
-	TRBV6-5	-	TRBJ2-2	CASSYRRLNTGELFF	TGTGCCAGCAGTTACAGGAGACTCAACACCGGGGAGCTGTTTTTT
-	TRBV2	-	TRBJ1-2	CASKTDGYTF	TGTGCCAGCAAGACAGATGGCTACACCTTC
-	TRBV28	-	TRBJ1-2	CASSSYQGRGYTF	TGTGCCAGCAGTTCATACCAAGGGAGGGGCTACACCTTC
-	TRBV9	-	TRBJ2-5	CASSVEAEETQYF	TGTGCCAGCAGCGTAGAGGCGGAAGAGACCCAGTACTTC
-	TRBV19	TRBD1	TRBJ1-5	CASSIRQGGQPQHF	TGTGCCAGTAGTATAAGACAGGGAGGTCAGCCCCAGCATTTT
-	TRBV2	-	TRBJ1-4	CASSEDSLNEKLFF	TGTGCCAGCAGTGAAGACAGCCTTAATGAAAAACTGTTTTTT
-	TRBV28	-	TRBJ2-2	CASSPAMNTGELFF	TGTGCCAGCAGTCCTGCTATGAACACCGGGGAGCTGTTTTTT
-	TRBV7-6	-	TRBJ2-3	CASSLAETGFTDTQYF	TGTGCCAGCAGCTTAGCGGAGACAGGATTCACAGATACGCAGTATTTT
-	TRBV15	-	TRBJ1-2	CATSRGAGQDYGYTF	TGTGCCACCAGCAGAGGGGCAGGGCAGGACTATGGCTACACCTTC
many	TRBV19	-	TRBJ1-1	CASRQGANTEAFF	TGTGCCAGTAGACAGGGTGCAAACACTGAAGCTTTCTTT